Below, one T cell receptor (beta chain) is given with its context. This record comes from a study of cytomegalovirus exposure and HLA in healthy donors. With 5 bases removed from V and 7 bases from J, the gap between germline ends came to 17 bases. CDR1 and CDR2 from the germline V gene are MNHEY and SVGAGI. The length of the CDR3 is 15 residues. Libraries were prepared by immunoSEQ multiplex PCR; TCRdb keeps only in-frame clonotypes and omits some of them. The sample shows hundreds of thousands of clones, 85% to 90% of them seen only once. The specimen was PBMCs. The chain carries TRBV6-5 and TRBJ2-2; D possibly corresponds to TRBD2 (6 bases). The TCR sequence derives from a woman aged 18-29 years in good health and CMV-seronegative. Written as DNA, the CDR3 is TGTGCCAGCAGTGGCACAAGCGGGTCGATCGGGGAGCTGTTTTTT. It yields the protein CASSGTSGSIGELFF.